Shown below are 5 T cell receptor beta chains from a single sample sequenced in a study of T cell responses to AZD1222 COVID-19 vaccine. The protocol was immunoSEQ multiplex PCR, while the TCRdb copy is restricted to in-frame clones and leaves out a portion. The sample has about 210,000 clones, about 95% seen once; the top ten hold approximately 1.5%. The material was peripheral blood, obtained 28 days after the second dose of the MenACWY control vaccine. The receptors shown here come from an adult who received the MenACWY meningococcal vaccine as a control.

CDR3 in amino acids: CASSYSEGNTIYF. As DNA, the CDR3 is TGTGCCAGCAGTTACTCGGAGGGAAACACCATATATTTT. The chain employs TRBV6-6 and TRBJ1-3; D remains unclear. There are 13 residues in the CDR3. The V gene's germline CDR1 is MNHNY and CDR2 SVGAGI (reference sequence). V lost 0 bases, J lost 4 bases, and 4 bases lay in between.

V gene TRBV30 combines with J gene TRBJ2-1, with D perhaps TRBD1 (6 bases). There are 16 residues in the CDR3. Between the trimmed V and J ends, which lost 0 bases and 7 bases, there was a span of 19 bases. CDR1 GTSNPN and CDR2 SVGIG come from the germline V gene (reference sequence). CDR3 region: CAWSVLAPMGANEQFF. The CDR3 DNA reads as TGTGCCTGGAGTGTATTAGCCCCAATGGGGGCGAATGAGCAGTTCTTC.

The table lists this clone with a few counts. The chain is built from TRBV7-2 and TRBJ2-1; TRBD2 matches at 8 bases. The CDR3 extends over 17 amino acids. Germline V gene lookup returns CDR1 SGHTA and CDR2 FQGNSA. Losses at the gene ends were 1 base for V and 4 bases for J; bases not matched to a gene: 9. The DNA of the CDR3 is TGTGCCAGCAGCTTAGATTTTACTAGCGGAATTTACAATGAGCAGTTCTTC. Translation gives CASSLDFTSGIYNEQFF.

J is TRBJ2-5 and V is TRBV28, with a tentative D call TRBD1 (6 bases). The V and J ends lost 4 bases and 3 bases respectively, with 18 bases between them. Germline CDR1 MDHEN, CDR2 SYDVKM. The CDR3 runs to 16 residues. The chain's CDR3 is CASSWVLDRFEETQYF. CDR3 nucleotides: TGTGCCAGCAGTTGGGTCCTCGACAGGTTCGAAGAGACCCAGTACTTC.

The rearrangement joins TRBV19 to TRBJ1-1, with 8 nucleotides matching TRBD1. V lost 2 bases and J lost 3; bases outside the gene matches: 2. This CDR3 is 14 amino acids long. Germline V gene lookup returns CDR1 LNHDA and CDR2 SQIVND (reference sequence). CDR3 residues: CASSIQGAYTEAFF. The DNA of the CDR3 is TGTGCCAGTAGTATACAGGGGGCTTACACTGAAGCTTTCTTT. Using reference TRBV19 and TRBJ1-1 for the parts outside the CDR3, the full variable domain is DGGITQSPKYLFRKEGQNVTLSCEQNLNHDAMYWYRQDPGQGLRLIYYSQIVNDFQKGDIAEGYSVSREKKESFPLTVTSAQKNPTAFYLCASSIQGAYTEAFFGQGTRLTVV.